One and the same sample provided the 9 T cell receptor beta chains below, sequenced in a study of beta chain features in type 1 diabetes. Study conclusions and caveats: Moderate yet significant TCRB CDR3 shortening was seen in Type 1 diabetes patients in all four CD4+ subsets.

Of the isolated RNA, all was reverse transcribed, and so the sequenced material was expressed TCRB transcripts. Data came from immunoSEQ multiplex PCR; TCRdb stores just in-frame clones and leaves some out. Among over 600,000 clones listed, around 12% were seen once. Antigen specificity for these receptors is unknown. The sample taken for sequencing was naive CD4+ T cells from blood. The receptors shown here come from a man aged 30 to 39 with type 1 diabetes.

The sample holds a few counts of this clone. This chain uses TRBV6-6 with TRBJ2-3, with a tentative D call TRBD1 (6 bases). The CDR3 consists of 15 residues. The germline V gene encodes CDR1 MNHNY and CDR2 SVGAGI (reference sequence). V lost 0 bases, J lost 2 bases, and 9 bases lay in between. The CDR3 loop is CASSYSYRDTDTQYF. CDR3 nucleotide sequence: TGTGCCAGCAGTTACTCGTACAGGGACACAGATACGCAGTATTTT.

In this sample, this clone turned up a few times. The chain carries TRBV27 and TRBJ1-6; 9 nucleotides agree with TRBD1. CDR3 length: 17 residues. The ends lost 6 bases at V and 4 bases at J; junction bases unmatched: 10. The germline gives CDR1 MNHEY, CDR2 SMNVEV (reference sequence). CDR3 protein: CASRTGGTEMYNSPLHF. The CDR3 nucleotides are TGTGCCAGCAGGACAGGGGGGACGGAAATGTATAATTCACCCCTCCACTTT.

This clone has more than one count but fewer than ten. V and J are TRBV5-4 and TRBJ2-2; 8 nucleotides align to TRBD2. Looked up from germline, CDR1 is SGHNT and CDR2 is YYREEE (reference sequence). This CDR3 is 16 amino acids long. The trim removed 4 bases at V and 2 bases at J, leaving 7 bases unmatched. The CDR3 DNA sequence: TGTGCCAGCAGCGAGTGGCTAGCGGGTAACACCGGGGAGCTGTTTTTT. This gives the protein CASSEWLAGNTGELFF.

The genes are TRBV6-5 and TRBJ2-7, with D unresolved. CDR3 length: 14 amino acids. Trimming took off 0 bases at V and 3 bases at J, with 9 bases between the two ends. Looked up from germline, CDR1 is MNHEY and CDR2 is SVGAGI. Here the CDR3 DNA reads TGTGCCAGCAGTTACTCGGGCAGAAACTACGAGCAGTACTTC. It translates to CASSYSGRNYEQYF.

The chain is built from TRBV5-6 and TRBJ2-7; D is perhaps TRBD1 (6 bases). This CDR3 has 14 residues. Germline CDR1 reads SGHDT; CDR2 reads YYEEEE. V was pared by 2 bases and J by 6 bases, with 15 bases between. The CDR3 protein is CASSFGQLVREQYF. In DNA, the CDR3 is TGTGCCAGCAGCTTTGGACAGTTGGTCCGCGAGCAGTACTTC.

This clone has more than one count but fewer than ten. This chain joins TRBV4-3 and TRBJ1-4; a weak D match, TRBD1 (5 bases). Germline CDR1 is LGHNA and CDR2 is YSLEER. CDR3 size: 16 residues. Trimming took off 1 base at V and 8 bases at J, with 17 bases between the two ends. The CDR3 coding sequence is TGCGCCAGCAGCCAAGTAGGGAAAGGGGATTGGGAAAAACTGTTTTTT. Translation gives CASSQVGKGDWEKLFF.

This clone was counted a few times. The rearrangement joins TRBV27 to TRBJ2-2, with D possibly TRBD2 on 5 matching bases. Germline V lookup: CDR1 MNHEY, CDR2 SMNVEV (reference sequence). The CDR3 length is 19 residues. The V and J ends lost 4 bases and 6 bases respectively, with 27 bases between them. The CDR3 spells CASSYLGSPTRLRAGELFF. In DNA, the CDR3 is TGTGCCAGCAGTTACCTTGGGAGCCCGACACGGTTGAGGGCCGGGGAGCTGTTTTTT.

This chain uses TRBV10-3 with TRBJ2-2; D is uncertain. Germline V gene lookup returns CDR1 ENHRY and CDR2 SYGVKD. V was shortened by 3 bases and J by 0 bases, with 11 bases between the two germline ends. CDR3 length: 16 residues. The CDR3 region is CAISELGIANTGELFF. CDR3 in DNA: TGTGCCATCAGTGAATTAGGTATCGCGAACACCGGGGAGCTGTTTTTT.

This clone was seen more than once but under ten times. Other DNA variants within this sample encode the same CDR3. This chain joins TRBV5-4 and TRBJ2-7, with a weak D call TRBD2 (5 bases). Germline V gene data show CDR1 as SGHNT and CDR2 as YYREEE (reference sequence). CDR3 length: 13 residues. V gave up 2 bases and J gave up 3 bases, with 9 bases separating them. The CDR3 sequence: CASSFTGSYEQYF. For the CDR3, the DNA is TGTGCCAGCAGCTTCACGGGGAGCTACGAGCAGTACTTC.